One and the same sample provided the 22 T cell receptor beta chains below, sequenced in a study of CD8 T cells in ankylosing spondylitis (dated by TCRdb to 2016 to 2017). Here is what the overall study found, with its caveats: A TCR beta motif made up of several highly homologous amino acid variants appeared to be characteristic of blood from ankylosing spondylitis patients.

The library was made by 5' RACE. The instrument was an Illumina HiSeq 2500. The raw public data were reprocessed by TCRdb itself: fastp quality trimming at Q25, MiXCR clonotype calling, in-frame beta chains only. Rows are unified per CDR3 protein, each entry keeping the most common DNA and genes. The sample data list fewer than 400,000 distinct CDR3 sequences, and 6.5% to 10% of these were observed just once. The ten largest clones capture more than 12% of the sample. The antigens for these receptors are not known. Specimen: blood, either unsorted or a sorted T cell fraction (not recorded which). These TCRs come from a male donor with ankylosing spondylitis.

This clonotype has ten or more counts. The CDR3 loop reads CASSLGGSGTDTQYF. CDR3 DNA: TGTGCCAGCAGTTTAGGGGGGAGTGGTACAGATACGCAGTATTTT. This chain links TRBV12-3 or TRBV12-4 with TRBJ2-3, with D possibly called TRBD1 or TRBD2 (5 bases each). V lost 1 base, J lost 3 bases, and 11 bases lay in between. The CDR3 runs to 15 residues.

This clonotype was detected a few times. V gene TRBV7-9 combines with J gene TRBJ1-3; D call uncertain. The CDR3 extends over 15 amino acids. Germline V gene lookup returns CDR1 SEHNR and CDR2 FQNEAQ (reference sequence). V was cut by 1 base and J by 0 bases, with 7 bases left in between. CDR3 region: CASSLDASSGNTIYF. CDR3 in DNA: TGTGCCAGCAGCTTAGATGCGAGCTCTGGAAACACCATATATTTT.

This clonotype has a handful of counts. The chain couples TRBV7-9 to TRBJ2-5; the D is unclear. The V end lost 3 bases, the J end lost 3 bases, and 8 bases lay between the germline ends. This CDR3 contains 13 residues. Germline-derived CDR1 and CDR2 are SEHNR and FQNEAQ (reference sequence). This CDR3 reads CASSFRWEETQYF. As DNA, the CDR3 is TGTGCCAGCAGCTTCCGGTGGGAAGAGACCCAGTACTTC.

This clonotype has just one count. The chain combines TRBV21-1 with TRBJ2-7; the table assigns TRBD1, which was not confirmed against the DNA. TRBV21-1 is an annotated pseudogene. This CDR3 has 14 amino acids. The CDR3 DNA follows: TGTGCCAGCAGACCGGGACGGGGGTTCTACGAGCAGTACTTC. Protein product: CASRPGRGFYEQYF.

The chain recombines TRBV6-1 with TRBJ2-6; 7 nucleotides align to TRBD1. Losses at the gene ends were 6 bases for V and 2 bases for J; bases not matched to a gene: 4. Germline V lookup: CDR1 MNHNS, CDR2 SASEGT. CDR3 size: 15 residues. CDR3 protein: CASSDRATGANVLTF. The CDR3 nucleotides are TGTGCCAGCAGCGACAGGGCTACTGGGGCCAACGTCCTGACTTTC.

The chain joins TRBV10-3 to TRBJ1-4, with a weak D call TRBD1 (6 bases). CDR3 length: 16 amino acids. Trimming shortened V by 2 bases and J by 1 base, and 11 bases separated the two germline ends. Germline V gene lookup returns CDR1 ENHRY and CDR2 SYGVKD. In DNA form, the CDR3 reads TGTGCCATCAGTGAGCGGGGGCATGGAACTAATGAAAAACTGTTTTTT. It specifies CAISERGHGTNEKLFF.

The chain is built from TRBV20-1 and TRBJ2-5; D possibly corresponds to TRBD2 (7 bases). The germline V and J ends were trimmed by 2 bases and 5 bases, with 12 bases remaining between them. From germline, CDR1 is DFQATT and CDR2 SNEGSKA (reference sequence). The CDR3 consists of 13 residues. The CDR3 DNA reads as TGCAGTGCTAGATACCGGGGGGCCGAGACCCAGTACTTC. This sequence encodes CSARYRGAETQYF.

This clonotype was picked up many times. The chain links TRBV5-7 to TRBJ2-1; TRBD2 matches at 14 bases. TRBV5-7 is an open reading frame whose function is uncertain. J gave up 2 bases and V 4 bases, and 5 bases lay outside the gene matches. This CDR3 has 17 residues. For the CDR3, the DNA is TGTGCCAGCAGCCCCGGACTAGCGGGAGGCCCCTACAATGAGCAGTTCTTC. Protein: CASSPGLAGGPYNEQFF.

This clonotype appeared many times. The chain joins TRBV5-1 to TRBJ2-2; TRBD1 matches at 7 bases. J lost 4 bases, V lost 4 bases, and 7 bases had no gene match. The CDR3 runs 15 residues. The germline V gene has CDR1 SGHRS and CDR2 YFSETQ. In DNA, the CDR3 is TGCGCCAGCAGCGTTTCGGGACAGCCCACCGGGGAGCTGTTTTTT. This encodes CASSVSGQPTGELFF.

This clonotype showed up many times. CDR3 residues: CASSQGRQSFATNEKLFF. In DNA form, the CDR3 reads TGTGCCAGCAGCCAAGGCCGACAGTCCTTTGCAACTAATGAAAAACTGTTTTTT. The chain couples TRBV3-1 to TRBJ1-4, with D possibly being TRBD1 (5 bases). V was pared by 1 base and J by 0 bases, with 15 bases between. CDR1 is LGHDT and CDR2 is YNNKEL in the germline V gene (reference sequence). This CDR3 spans 18 amino acids.

This clonotype was seen a few times. The chain joins TRBV2 to TRBJ1-5; D ambiguous. Trimming stripped 7 bases from V and 8 bases from J, with 15 bases between. This CDR3 comprises 13 residues. Germline CDR1 and CDR2: SNHLY and FYNNEI. The CDR3 region has the DNA TGTGCCAGCAAGGGCCTATCGGGAAAGCCCCAGCATTTT. Translated: CASKGLSGKPQHF.

The chain carries TRBV5-6 and TRBJ2-1; no definite D call. The CDR3 has 16 amino acids. Trimming removed 7 bases at V and 0 bases at J, with 17 bases between. Germline lookup yields CDR1 SGHDT and CDR2 YYEEEE. This chain's CDR3 is CASGPIGGNSYNEQFF. CDR3 nucleotide sequence: TGTGCCAGCGGCCCTATCGGCGGCAACTCCTACAATGAGCAGTTCTTC.

This clonotype was counted at least ten times. The chain joins TRBV5-1 to TRBJ2-3; D perhaps matches TRBD2 (6 bases). The CDR3 totals 16 residues. V was trimmed by 4 bases and J by 3 bases, leaving 18 bases between them. The germline V gene encodes CDR1 SGHRS and CDR2 YFSETQ. The CDR3 sequence is CASSVAVAGRTDTQYF. CDR3 sequence (DNA): TGCGCCAGCAGCGTAGCCGTGGCGGGGCGGACAGATACGCAGTATTTT.

In its sample, this clonotype was seen a few times. This chain uses TRBV5-1 with TRBJ2-7; the D gene could be TRBD1 or TRBD2 (5 bases each). Trimming cost V 0 bases and J 3 bases, with 19 bases left between them. CDR1 is SGHRS, CDR2 YFSETQ, per germline. The CDR3 extends over 17 amino acids. CDR3 loop: CASSLVGTGPNSYEQYF. The CDR3 DNA reads as TGCGCCAGCAGCTTGGTTGGGACGGGACCTAACAGCTACGAGCAGTACTTC. Drawing the rest from reference TRBV5-1 and TRBJ2-7, the complete variable domain is KAGVTQTPRYLIKTRGQQVTLSCSPISGHRSVSWYQQTPGQGLQFLFEYFSETQRNKGNFPGRFSGRQFSNSRSEMNVSTLELGDSALYLCASSLVGTGPNSYEQYFGPGTRLTVT.

The rearrangement uses TRBV7-9 and TRBJ2-5, with TRBD2 matching 7 bases. The germline V gene encodes CDR1 SEHNR and CDR2 FQNEAQ (reference sequence). Trimming removed 8 bases from V and 7 bases from J; junction bases left unmatched: 7. This CDR3 is 12 amino acids long. CDR3 protein: CASSEGGVTQYF. CDR3 bases: TGTGCCAGCTCCGAGGGAGGGGTGACCCAGTACTTC.

This clonotype was seen more than once but under ten times. This chain connects TRBV4-3 to TRBJ2-3; possible D gene TRBD1, 5 bases. The CDR3 loop spans 16 amino acids. Germline CDR1 LGHNA, CDR2 YSLEER. Trimming pared 1 base from V and 2 bases from J, leaving 13 bases between. The CDR3, as DNA: TGCGCCAGCAGCCAAGGATCGACAGATGACACAGATACGCAGTATTTT. This encodes CASSQGSTDDTDTQYF.

The chain uses TRBV19 and TRBJ2-5; either TRBD1 or TRBD2 may supply D (7 bases each). Germline CDR1 and CDR2: LNHDA and SQIVND (reference sequence). The CDR3 consists of 13 residues. Trimming shortened V by 9 bases and J by 3 bases, and 14 bases separated the two germline ends. The CDR3 DNA sequence: TGTGCCAGCCAGGGGGGGGTGAAAGAGACCCAGTACTTC. Translation: CASQGGVKETQYF.

In this sample, this clonotype turned up many times. This sequence joins TRBV5-6 and TRBJ2-1, with TRBD2 matching 13 bases. CDR1 is SGHDT and CDR2 is YYEEEE in the germline V gene. V lost 4 bases to trimming and J lost 7 bases; unmatched junction nucleotides: 8. CDR3 length: 16 residues. CDR3 nucleotides: TGTGCCAGCAGCGCCGGACTAGCGGGGGCCGGGAATGAGCAGTTCTTC. Its protein product is CASSAGLAGAGNEQFF.

The sample holds a few counts of this clonotype. The V and J genes are TRBV9 and TRBJ2-1; TRBD2 aligns across 7 bases. The CDR3 has 19 amino acids. Germline V lookup: CDR1 SGDLS, CDR2 YYNGEE. J was trimmed by 1 base and V by 3 bases; bases with no gene match: 16. CDR3: CASSALTSAFHRSYNEQFF. CDR3 nucleotides: TGTGCCAGCAGCGCCCTAACTAGCGCCTTCCACAGGTCCTACAATGAGCAGTTCTTC.

There are a few counts of this clonotype. The CDR3 region is CAISEFDRGREADYTEAFF. CDR3 DNA: TGTGCCATCAGTGAGTTCGACAGGGGGCGAGAGGCGGATTACACTGAAGCTTTCTTT. The V gene is TRBV10-3, the J gene TRBJ1-1; 10 nucleotides align to TRBD1. Germline V gene sequence: CDR1 ENHRY, CDR2 SYGVKD. Trimming cost V 1 base and J 3 bases; bases outside gene matches: 14. The CDR3 loop spans 19 amino acids.

The V call is TRBV30, the J call TRBJ2-7, with D perhaps assigned TRBD1 or TRBD2 (5 bases each). The CDR3 length is 12 residues. The V and J ends lost 2 bases and 3 bases respectively, with 8 bases between them. Per the germline V gene, CDR1 is GTSNPN and CDR2 is SVGIG (reference sequence). In DNA, the CDR3 is TGTGCCTGGAGTCTTGGGGGCTACGAGCAGTACTTC. Amino acid sequence: CAWSLGGYEQYF.

There are a few counts of this clonotype. This chain connects TRBV12-5 to TRBJ1-1; 10 bases are shared with TRBD1. CDR1 LGHNT and CDR2 FRNRAP come from the germline V gene. V shed 5 bases and J 11 bases; nucleotides not matched to a gene: 14. This CDR3 comprises 15 residues. The CDR3 DNA reads as TGTGCTAGTGGTATAGCCGGGACAGGGGCGTTTGAGGCTTTCTTT. Amino acid sequence: CASGIAGTGAFEAFF.